This T cell receptor beta chain was profiled in a study of lymphopenia after photon versus proton radiotherapy. The study, taken as a whole, reports: Survival link was tested only in deceased patients; proton benefit remains a possibility. Photon-treated patients lost naive T cells and TCR diversity; proton-treated stayed stable. Larger post-nadir TCR diversity loss correlated inversely with survival in deceased patients. Post-nadir diversity loss with photons came from oligoclonal expansion, particularly CD8+ Temra cells.

Produced via immunoSEQ multiplex PCR; TCRdb's table is partial and in-frame only. Of tens of thousands of clones listed, roughly 91% were seen once; the top ten hold approximately 2.6%. The length of the CDR3 is 14 residues. V was trimmed by 2 bases and J by 1 base, leaving 7 bases between them. CDR1 is ENHRY and CDR2 is SYGVKD in the germline V gene. Worth noting for this clone: Its matching antigen is unknown.

The chain combines TRBV10-3 with TRBJ2-3; the D is unclear. This TCR was sampled from a woman aged 65 to 85 with pancreatic cancer. The material was peripheral blood, obtained from a patient treated with photon-based radiotherapy. CDR3 protein: CAISEGMGTDTQYF. CDR3 nucleotides: TGTGCCATCAGTGAGGGCATGGGCACAGATACGCAGTATTTT.